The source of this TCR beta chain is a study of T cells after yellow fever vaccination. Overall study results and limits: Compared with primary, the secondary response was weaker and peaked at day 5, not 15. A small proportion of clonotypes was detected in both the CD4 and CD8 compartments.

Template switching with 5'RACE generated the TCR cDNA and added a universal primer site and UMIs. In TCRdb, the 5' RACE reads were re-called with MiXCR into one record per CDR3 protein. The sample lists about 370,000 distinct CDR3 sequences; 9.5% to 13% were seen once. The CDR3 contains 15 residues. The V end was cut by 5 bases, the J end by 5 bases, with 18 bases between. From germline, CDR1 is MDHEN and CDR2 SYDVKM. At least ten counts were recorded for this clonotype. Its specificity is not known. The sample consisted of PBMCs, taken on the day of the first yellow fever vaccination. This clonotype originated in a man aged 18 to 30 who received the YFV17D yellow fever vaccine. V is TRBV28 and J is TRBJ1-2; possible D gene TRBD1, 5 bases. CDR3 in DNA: TGTGCCAGCAGTACCCCCCGGGACCGGGATTATGGCTACACCTTC. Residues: CASSTPRDRDYGYTF.